This TCR beta chain was captured by sequencing in a study of regulatory T cells in long-lasting Graves disease. This CDR3 spans 13 amino acids. J was trimmed by 4 bases and V by 5 bases; bases with no gene match: 4. Specified time point: newly diagnosed GD, antithyroid drugs for less than 3 months. RNA from PBMCs was the source of the TCR library. One endocrinology department in Xi'an, China, was where patients came from. Libraries of TCR beta came from iRepertoire HTBI primers plus Arm-PCR of CDR3 regions. From the multiplex PCR reads, TCRdb called clonotypes with MiXCR, one entry per CDR3 protein. Of 400,000 to 500,000 distinct CDR3 sequences detected, 11% to 15% appear once; the ten largest clones hold under 20%. This clonotype was observed many times. The same sample was also studied in work on T cells in Graves' hyperthyroidism and ophthalmopathy. As reported in that work: Stable disease denoted Graves' hyperthyroidism without ophthalmopathy progression within 18 months. Each diagnosis drew on symptoms, thyroxine, TRAb, thyroid ultrasound and orbital computed tomography findings.

The V call is TRBV12-3 or TRBV12-4, the J call TRBJ1-1; 7 positions agree with TRBD1. Sequencing used peripheral blood mononuclear cells (PBMCs), obtained at new diagnosis, from a patient treated with antithyroid drugs. The TCR comes from a woman aged 45 to 65 with Graves disease. The CDR3 reads CASSRQGLTEAFF. CDR3 coding DNA: TGTGCCAGCAGTCGACAGGGTCTCACTGAAGCTTTCTTT.